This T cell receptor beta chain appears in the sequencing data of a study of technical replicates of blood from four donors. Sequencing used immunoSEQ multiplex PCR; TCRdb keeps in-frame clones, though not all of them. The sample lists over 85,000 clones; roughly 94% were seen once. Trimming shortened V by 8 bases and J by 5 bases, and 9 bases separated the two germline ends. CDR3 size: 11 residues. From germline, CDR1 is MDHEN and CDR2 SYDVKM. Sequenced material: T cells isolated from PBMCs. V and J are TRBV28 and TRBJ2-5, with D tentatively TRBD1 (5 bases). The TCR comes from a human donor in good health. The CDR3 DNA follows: TGTGCCAGCCAGGGATGGGAGACCCAGTACTTC. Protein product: CASQGWETQYF.